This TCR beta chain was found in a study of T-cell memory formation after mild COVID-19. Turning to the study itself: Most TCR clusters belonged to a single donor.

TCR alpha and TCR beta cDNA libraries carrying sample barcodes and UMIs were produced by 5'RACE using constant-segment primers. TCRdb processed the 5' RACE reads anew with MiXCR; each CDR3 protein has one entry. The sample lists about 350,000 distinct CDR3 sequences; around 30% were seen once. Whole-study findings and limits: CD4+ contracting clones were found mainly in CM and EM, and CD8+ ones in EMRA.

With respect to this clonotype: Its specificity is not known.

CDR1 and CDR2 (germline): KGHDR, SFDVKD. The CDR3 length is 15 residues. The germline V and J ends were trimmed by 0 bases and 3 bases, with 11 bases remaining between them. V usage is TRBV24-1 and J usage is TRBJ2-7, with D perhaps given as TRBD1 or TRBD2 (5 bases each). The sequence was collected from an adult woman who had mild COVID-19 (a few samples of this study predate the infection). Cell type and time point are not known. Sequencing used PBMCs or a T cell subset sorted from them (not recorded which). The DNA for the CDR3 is TGTGCCACCAGTGATTTGCGGCAGGGACGCTACGAGCAGTACTTC. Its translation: CATSDLRQGRYEQYF.